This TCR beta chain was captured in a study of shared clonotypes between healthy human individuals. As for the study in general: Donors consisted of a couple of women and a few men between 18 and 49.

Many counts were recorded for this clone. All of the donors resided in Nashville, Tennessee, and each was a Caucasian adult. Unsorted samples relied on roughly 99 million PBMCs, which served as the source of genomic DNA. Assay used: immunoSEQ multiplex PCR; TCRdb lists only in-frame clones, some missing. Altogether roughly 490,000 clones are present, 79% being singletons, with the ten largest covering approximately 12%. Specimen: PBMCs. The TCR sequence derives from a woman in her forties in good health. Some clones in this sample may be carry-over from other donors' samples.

The CDR3 region has the DNA TGTGCCAGCAGCCCCGGTCGGTTCACTGAAGCTTTCTTT. Translation: CASSPGRFTEAFF. The chain uses TRBV6-5 and TRBJ1-1, with D unclear. Trimming took 6 bases from V and 4 from J, leaving 12 bases between them. CDR1 and CDR2 from the germline V gene are MNHEY and SVGAGI. The CDR3 has 13 residues.